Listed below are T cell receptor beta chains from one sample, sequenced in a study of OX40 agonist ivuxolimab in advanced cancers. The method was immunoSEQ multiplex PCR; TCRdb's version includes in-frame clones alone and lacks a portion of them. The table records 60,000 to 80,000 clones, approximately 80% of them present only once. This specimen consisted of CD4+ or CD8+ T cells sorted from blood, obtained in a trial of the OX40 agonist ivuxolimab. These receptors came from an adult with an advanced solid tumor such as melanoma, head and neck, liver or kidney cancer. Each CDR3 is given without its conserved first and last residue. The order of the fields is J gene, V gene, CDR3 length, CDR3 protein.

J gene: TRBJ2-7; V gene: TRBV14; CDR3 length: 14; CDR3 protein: ASSQYTGTLTNEQY
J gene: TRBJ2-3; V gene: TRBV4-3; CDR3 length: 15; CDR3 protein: ASSLSEGLAGRDTQY
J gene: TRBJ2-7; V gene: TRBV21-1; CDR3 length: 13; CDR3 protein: ASSKHLAGAWEQY
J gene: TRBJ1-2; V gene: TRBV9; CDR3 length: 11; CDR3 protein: ASSPRDSYGYT
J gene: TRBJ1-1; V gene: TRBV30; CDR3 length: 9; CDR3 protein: AWGDFLEAF
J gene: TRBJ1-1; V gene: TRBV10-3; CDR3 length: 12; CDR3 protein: AISESKGDTEAF
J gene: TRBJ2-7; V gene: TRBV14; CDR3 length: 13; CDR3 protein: ASSQVGAGTYEQY
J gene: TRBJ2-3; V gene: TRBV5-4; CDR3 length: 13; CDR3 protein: ASSFTGGGTDTQY
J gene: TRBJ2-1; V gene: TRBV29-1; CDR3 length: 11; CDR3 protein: SVVPNTHNEQF
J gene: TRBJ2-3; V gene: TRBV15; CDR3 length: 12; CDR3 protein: ATSRDSVGNTQY
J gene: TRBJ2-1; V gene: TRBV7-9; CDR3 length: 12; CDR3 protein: ASSRTSGYNEQF
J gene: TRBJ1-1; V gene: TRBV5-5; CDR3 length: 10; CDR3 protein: ASSFISPEAF
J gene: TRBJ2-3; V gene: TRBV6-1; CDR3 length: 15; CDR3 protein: ASSEALRVKYTDTQY
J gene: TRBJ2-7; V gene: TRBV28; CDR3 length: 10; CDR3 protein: ASTRQPYEQY
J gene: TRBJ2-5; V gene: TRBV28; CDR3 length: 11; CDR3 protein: ASTVEGEETQY
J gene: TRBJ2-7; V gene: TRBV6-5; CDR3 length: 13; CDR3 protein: ASRRDRGWFYEQY
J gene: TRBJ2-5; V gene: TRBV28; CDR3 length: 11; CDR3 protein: ASRWSDQETQY
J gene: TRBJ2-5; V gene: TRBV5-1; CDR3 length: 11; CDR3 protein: ASSPGGQETQY
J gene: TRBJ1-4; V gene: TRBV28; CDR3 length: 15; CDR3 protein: ASSYPDPASTNEKLF
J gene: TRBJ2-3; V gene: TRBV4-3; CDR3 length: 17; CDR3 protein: ASSQDEGGMSTSTDTQY
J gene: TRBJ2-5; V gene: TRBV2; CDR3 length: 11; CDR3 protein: AISSGNQETQY
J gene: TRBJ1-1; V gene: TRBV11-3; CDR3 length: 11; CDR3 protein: ASSRDRDTEAF
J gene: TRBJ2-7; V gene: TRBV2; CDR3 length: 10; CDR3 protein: ASSPTSGKQY
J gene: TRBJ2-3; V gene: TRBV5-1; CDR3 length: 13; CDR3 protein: ASSPTSGSQDTQY
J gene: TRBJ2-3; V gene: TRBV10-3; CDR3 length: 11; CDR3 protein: AIRTSGGHTQY
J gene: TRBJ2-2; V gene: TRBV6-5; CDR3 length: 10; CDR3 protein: ASSYPGGELF
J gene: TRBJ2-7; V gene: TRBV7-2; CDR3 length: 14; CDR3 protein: ASSLAVGGSSYEQY
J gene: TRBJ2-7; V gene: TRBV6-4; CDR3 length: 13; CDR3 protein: ASSATGTGSHEQY
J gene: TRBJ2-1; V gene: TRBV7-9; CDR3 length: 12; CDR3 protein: AGLLAGAMNEQF
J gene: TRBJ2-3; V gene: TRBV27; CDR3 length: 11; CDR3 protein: ASSWTPTDTQY
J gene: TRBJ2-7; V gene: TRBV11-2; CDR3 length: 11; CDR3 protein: ASSLAQSYEQY
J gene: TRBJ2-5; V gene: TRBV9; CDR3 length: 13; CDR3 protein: ASSSDRGGGETQY
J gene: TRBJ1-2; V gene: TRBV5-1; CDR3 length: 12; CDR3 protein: ASSLDQGGYGYT
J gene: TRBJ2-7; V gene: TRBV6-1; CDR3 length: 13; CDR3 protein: ASSEGLAYSYEQY